This T cell receptor beta chain is drawn from a study of blood T cell repertoires in COVID-19. Germline CDR1 is MDHEN and CDR2 is SYDVKM. The CDR3 spans 14 residues. Between the trimmed V and J ends, which lost 6 bases and 3 bases, there was a span of 13 bases. Profiling relied on immunoSEQ multiplex PCR, and the TCRdb table lists in-frame clones only, not all of them. The table lists hundreds of thousands of clones, 70% to 90% of them singletons. Sequencing used peripheral blood. This receptor was taken from a young man with active or convalescent COVID-19. The rearrangement joins TRBV28 to TRBJ2-3, with D possibly being TRBD2 (6 bases). For the CDR3, the DNA is TGTGCCAGCAGCCCTAGCGACGGGACAGATACGCAGTATTTT. This translates into CASSPSDGTDTQYF.